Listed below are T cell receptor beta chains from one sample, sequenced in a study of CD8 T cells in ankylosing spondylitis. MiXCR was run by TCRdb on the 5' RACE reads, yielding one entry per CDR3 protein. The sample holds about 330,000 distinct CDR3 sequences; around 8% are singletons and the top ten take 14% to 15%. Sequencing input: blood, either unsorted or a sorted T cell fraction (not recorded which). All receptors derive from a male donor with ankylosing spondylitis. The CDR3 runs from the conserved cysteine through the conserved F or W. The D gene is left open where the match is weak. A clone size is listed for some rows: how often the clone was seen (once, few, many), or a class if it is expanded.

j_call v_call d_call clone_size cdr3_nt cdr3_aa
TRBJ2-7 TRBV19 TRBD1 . TGTGCCAGTAGTATAGCTTCAGGGGGTGCCAACGAGCAGTACTTC CASSIASGGANEQYF
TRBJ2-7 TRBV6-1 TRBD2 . TGTGCCAGCAGTACCGGGGAGGGGCAGGGATTCTTCGAGCAGTACTTC CASSTGEGQGFFEQYF
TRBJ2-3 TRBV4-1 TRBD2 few TGCGCCAGCAGCCTAGATGGAGCGGGAGGTTTGGATACGCAGTATTTT CASSLDGAGGLDTQYF
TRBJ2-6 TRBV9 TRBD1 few TGTGCCAGCAGCGTAGAGGATGGGACAGGTGTCTCTGGGGCCAACGTCCTGACTTTC CASSVEDGTGVSGANVLTF
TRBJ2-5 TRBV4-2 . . TGTGCCAGCAGCCAAGATGGGGGGCATGAGACCCAGTACTTC CASSQDGGHETQYF
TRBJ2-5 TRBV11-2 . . TGTGCCAGCAGCCCGGATCGGGACATATTCCAAGAGACCCAGTACTTC CASSPDRDIFQETQYF
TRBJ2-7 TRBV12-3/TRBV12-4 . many TGTGCCAGCAGTTATGACAGAAGCTACGAGCAGTACTTC CASSYDRSYEQYF
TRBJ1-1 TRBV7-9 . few TGTGCCAGCAGCCCTAACAGGGTGGACACTGAAGCTTTCTTT CASSPNRVDTEAFF
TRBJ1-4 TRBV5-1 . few TGCGCCAGCAGCTTGGGAGAGAACATGATCAATGAAAAACTGTTTTTT CASSLGENMINEKLFF
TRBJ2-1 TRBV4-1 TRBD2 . TGCGCCAGCAGCCAGGGGGTGGCGGGGGGACTCTACAATGAGCAGTTCTTC CASSQGVAGGLYNEQFF
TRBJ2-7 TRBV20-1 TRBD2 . TGCAGTGCGTTTAGCGGGAGGAGATACGAGCAGTACTTC CSAFSGRRYEQYF